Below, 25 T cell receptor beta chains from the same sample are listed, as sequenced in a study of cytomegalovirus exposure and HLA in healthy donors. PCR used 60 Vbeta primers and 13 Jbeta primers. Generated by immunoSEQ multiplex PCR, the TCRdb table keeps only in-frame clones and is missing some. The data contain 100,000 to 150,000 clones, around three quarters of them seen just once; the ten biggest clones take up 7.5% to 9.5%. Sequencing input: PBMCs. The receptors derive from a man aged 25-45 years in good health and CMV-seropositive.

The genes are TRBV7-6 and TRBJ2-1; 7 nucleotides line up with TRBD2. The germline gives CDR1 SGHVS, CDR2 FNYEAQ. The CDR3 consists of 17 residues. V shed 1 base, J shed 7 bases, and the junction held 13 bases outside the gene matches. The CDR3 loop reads CASSLGVGRGGPNEQFF. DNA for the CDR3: TGTGCCAGCAGCTTAGGGGTAGGGCGGGGAGGGCCGAATGAGCAGTTCTTC.

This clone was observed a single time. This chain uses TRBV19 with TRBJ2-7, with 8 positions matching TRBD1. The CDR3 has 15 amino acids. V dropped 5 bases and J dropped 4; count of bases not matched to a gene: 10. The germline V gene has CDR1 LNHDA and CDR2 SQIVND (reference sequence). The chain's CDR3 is CASSEAGTGFYEQYF. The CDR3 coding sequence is TGTGCCAGTAGTGAGGCCGGGACAGGTTTTTACGAGCAGTACTTC.

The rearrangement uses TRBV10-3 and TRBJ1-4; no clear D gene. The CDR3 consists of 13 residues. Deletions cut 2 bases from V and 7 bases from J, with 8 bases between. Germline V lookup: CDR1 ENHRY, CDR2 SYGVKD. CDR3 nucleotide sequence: TGTGCCATCAGTGAGGGGGAGGGTGAAAAACTGTTTTTT. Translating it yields CAISEGEGEKLFF.

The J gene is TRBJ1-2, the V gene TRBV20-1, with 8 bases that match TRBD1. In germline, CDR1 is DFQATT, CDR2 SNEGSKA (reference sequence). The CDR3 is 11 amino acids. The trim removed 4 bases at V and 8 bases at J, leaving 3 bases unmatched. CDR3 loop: CSATGQGGYTF. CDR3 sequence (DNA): TGCAGTGCTACCGGACAGGGCGGCTACACCTTC.

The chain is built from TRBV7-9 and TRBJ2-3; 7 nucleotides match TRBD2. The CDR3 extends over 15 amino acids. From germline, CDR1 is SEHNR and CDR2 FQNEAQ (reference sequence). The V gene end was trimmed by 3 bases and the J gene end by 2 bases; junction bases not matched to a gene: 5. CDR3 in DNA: TGTGCCAGCAGCTTGTTAGCGGGCGACACAGATACGCAGTATTTT. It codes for CASSLLAGDTDTQYF. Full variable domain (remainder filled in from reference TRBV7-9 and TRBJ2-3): DTGVSQNPRHKITKRGQNVTFRCDPISEHNRLYWYRQTLGQGPEFLTYFQNEAQLEKSRLLSDRFSAERPKGSFSTLEIQRTEQGDSAMYLCASSLLAGDTDTQYFGPGTRLTVL.

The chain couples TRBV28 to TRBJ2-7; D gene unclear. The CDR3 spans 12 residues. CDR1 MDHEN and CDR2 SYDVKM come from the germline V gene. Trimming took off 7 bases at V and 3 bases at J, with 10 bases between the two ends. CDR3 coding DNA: TGTGCCAGCACGGCACAGCTCTACGAGCAGTACTTC. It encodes CASTAQLYEQYF.

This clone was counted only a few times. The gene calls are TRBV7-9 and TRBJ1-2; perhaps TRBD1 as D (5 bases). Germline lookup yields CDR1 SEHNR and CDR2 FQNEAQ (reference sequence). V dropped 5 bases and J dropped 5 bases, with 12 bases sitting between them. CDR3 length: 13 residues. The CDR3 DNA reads TGTGCCAGCAGCCAGGGAGGGTCGTATGGCTACACCTTC. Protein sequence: CASSQGGSYGYTF.

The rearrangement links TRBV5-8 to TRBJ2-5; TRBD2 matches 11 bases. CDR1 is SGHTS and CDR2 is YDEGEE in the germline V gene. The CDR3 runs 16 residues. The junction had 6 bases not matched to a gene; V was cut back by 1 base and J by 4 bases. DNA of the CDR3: TGTGCCAGCAGCTTGACTAGCGGGGGCCCAGGAGAGACCCAGTACTTC. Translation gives CASSLTSGGPGETQYF.

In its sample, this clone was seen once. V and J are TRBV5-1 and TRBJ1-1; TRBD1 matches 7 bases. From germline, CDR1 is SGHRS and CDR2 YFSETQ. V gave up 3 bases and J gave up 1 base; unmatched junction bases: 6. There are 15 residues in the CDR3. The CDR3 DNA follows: TGCGCCAGCAGCTCCCAACAGGGGTGGAACACTGAAGCTTTCTTT. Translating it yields CASSSQQGWNTEAFF.

The CDR3 loop is CASSLLGAGNTGELFF. Here the CDR3 DNA reads TGTGCCAGCAGTTTACTAGGGGCCGGGAACACCGGGGAGCTGTTTTTT. V usage is TRBV28 and J usage is TRBJ2-2; D is possibly TRBD1 (5 bases). The CDR3 consists of 16 residues. The V gene lost 2 bases and the J gene lost 1 base, with 11 bases spanning the gap. Per germline, CDR1 MDHEN and CDR2 SYDVKM.

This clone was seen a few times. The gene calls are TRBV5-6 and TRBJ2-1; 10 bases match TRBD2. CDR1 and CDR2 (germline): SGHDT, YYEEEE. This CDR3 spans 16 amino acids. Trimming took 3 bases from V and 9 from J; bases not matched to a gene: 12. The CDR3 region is CASSSALAGAWSEQFF. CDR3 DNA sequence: TGTGCCAGCAGCTCTGCCCTAGCGGGGGCCTGGAGTGAGCAGTTCTTC.

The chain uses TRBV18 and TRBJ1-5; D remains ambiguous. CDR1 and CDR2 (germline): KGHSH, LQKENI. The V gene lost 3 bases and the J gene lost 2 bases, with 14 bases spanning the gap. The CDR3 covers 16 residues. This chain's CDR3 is CASSPGGGEGNQPQHF. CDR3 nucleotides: TGTGCCAGCTCACCTGGTGGTGGGGAGGGCAATCAGCCCCAGCATTTT.

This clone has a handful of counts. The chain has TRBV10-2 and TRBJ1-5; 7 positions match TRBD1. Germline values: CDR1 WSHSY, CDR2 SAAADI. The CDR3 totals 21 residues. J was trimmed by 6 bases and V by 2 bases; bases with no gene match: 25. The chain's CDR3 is CASSEPDSTGPIGGGGQPQHF. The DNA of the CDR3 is TGCGCCAGCAGTGAGCCGGACTCGACAGGGCCCATAGGAGGAGGGGGTCAGCCCCAGCATTTT.

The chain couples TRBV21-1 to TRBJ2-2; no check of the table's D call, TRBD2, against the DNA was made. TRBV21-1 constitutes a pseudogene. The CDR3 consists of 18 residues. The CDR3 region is CASSMREDEGRRTGELFF. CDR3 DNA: TGTGCCAGCAGCATGCGGGAGGATGAGGGAAGAAGGACCGGGGAGCTGTTTTTT.

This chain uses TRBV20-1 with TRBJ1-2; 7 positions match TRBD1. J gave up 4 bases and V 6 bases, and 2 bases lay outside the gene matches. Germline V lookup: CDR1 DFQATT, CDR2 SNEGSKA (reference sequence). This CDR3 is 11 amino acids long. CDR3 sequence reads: CSANRGYGYTF. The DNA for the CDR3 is TGCAGTGCCAACAGGGGCTATGGCTACACCTTC.

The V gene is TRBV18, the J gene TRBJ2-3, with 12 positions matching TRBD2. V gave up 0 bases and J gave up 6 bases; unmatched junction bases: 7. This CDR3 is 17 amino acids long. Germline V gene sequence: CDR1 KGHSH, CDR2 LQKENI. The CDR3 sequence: CASSPPGLAGPMDTQYF. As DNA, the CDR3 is TGTGCCAGCTCACCACCGGGACTAGCGGGCCCTATGGATACGCAGTATTTT. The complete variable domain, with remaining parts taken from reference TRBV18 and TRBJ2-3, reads NAGVMQNPRHLVRRRGQEARLRCSPMKGHSHVYWYRQLPEEGLKFMVYLQKENIIDESGMPKERFSAEFPKEGPSILRIQQVVRGDSAAYFCASSPPGLAGPMDTQYFGPGTRLTVL.

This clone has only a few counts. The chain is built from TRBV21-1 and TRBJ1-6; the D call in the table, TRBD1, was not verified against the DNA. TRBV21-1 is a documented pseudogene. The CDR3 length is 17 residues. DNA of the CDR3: TGTGCCAGCAGAGAAATAACAGGGAGCTCCTATAATTCACCCCTCCACTTT. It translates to CASREITGSSYNSPLHF.

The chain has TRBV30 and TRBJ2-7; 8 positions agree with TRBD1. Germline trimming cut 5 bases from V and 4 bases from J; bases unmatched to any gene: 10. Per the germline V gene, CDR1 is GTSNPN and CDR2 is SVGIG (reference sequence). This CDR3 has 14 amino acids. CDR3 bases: TGTGCCTGGTCGGGACAGGAGTCGAAGTACGAGCAGTACTTC. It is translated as CAWSGQESKYEQYF.

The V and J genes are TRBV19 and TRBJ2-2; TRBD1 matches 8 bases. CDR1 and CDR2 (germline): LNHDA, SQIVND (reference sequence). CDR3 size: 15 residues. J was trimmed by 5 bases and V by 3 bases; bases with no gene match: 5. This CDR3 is CASSILYRGTGELFF. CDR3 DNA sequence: TGTGCCAGTAGTATCCTCTACAGGGGGACCGGGGAGCTGTTTTTT.

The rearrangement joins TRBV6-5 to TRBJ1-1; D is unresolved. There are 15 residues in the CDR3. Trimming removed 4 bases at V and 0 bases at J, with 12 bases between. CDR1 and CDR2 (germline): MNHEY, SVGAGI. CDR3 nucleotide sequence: TGTGCCAGCAGTTTCCTCGGCGACATGAACACTGAAGCTTTCTTT. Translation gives CASSFLGDMNTEAFF.

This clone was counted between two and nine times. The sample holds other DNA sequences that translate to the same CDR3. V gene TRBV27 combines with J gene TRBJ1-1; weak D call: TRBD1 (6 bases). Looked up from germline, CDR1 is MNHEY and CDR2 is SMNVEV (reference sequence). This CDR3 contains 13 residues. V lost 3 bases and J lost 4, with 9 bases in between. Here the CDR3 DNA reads TGTGCCAGCAGTTTTAGGGGGGGCACTGAAGCTTTCTTT. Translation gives CASSFRGGTEAFF.

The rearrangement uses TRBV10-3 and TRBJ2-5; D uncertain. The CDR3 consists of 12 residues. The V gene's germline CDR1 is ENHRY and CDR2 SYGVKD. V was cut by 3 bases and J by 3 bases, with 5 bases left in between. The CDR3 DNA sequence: TGTGCCATCAGTGAAATAGAAGAGACCCAGTACTTC. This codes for CAISEIEETQYF.

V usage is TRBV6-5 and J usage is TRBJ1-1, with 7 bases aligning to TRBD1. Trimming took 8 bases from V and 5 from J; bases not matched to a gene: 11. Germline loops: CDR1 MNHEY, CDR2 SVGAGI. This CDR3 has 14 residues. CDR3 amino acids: CASRERGRGTEAFF. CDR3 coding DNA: TGTGCCAGCCGAGAGAGGGGGCGCGGGACTGAAGCTTTCTTT.

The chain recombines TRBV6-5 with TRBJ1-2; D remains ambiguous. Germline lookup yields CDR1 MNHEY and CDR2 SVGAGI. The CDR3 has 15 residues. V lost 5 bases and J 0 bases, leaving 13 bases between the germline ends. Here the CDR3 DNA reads TGTGCCAGCAGTCTCGAGTTTTCCCCTAACTATGGCTACACCTTC. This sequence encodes CASSLEFSPNYGYTF.

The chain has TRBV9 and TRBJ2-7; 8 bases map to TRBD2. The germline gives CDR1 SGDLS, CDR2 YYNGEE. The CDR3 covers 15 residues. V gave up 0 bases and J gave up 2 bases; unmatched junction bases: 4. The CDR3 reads CASSVGIAGTYEQYF. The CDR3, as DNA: TGTGCCAGCAGCGTAGGCATAGCGGGGACCTACGAGCAGTACTTC.